Following are 13 T cell receptor beta chains from one sample sequenced in a study of T-cell memory formation after mild COVID-19. One entry per CDR3 protein, called by TCRdb with MiXCR from the 5' RACE reads. The table shows about 250,000 distinct CDR3 sequences, with about 20% occurring only once. Material: PBMCs or a T cell subset sorted from them (not recorded which). The receptor source for this set is a man younger than 30 who had mild COVID-19 (a few samples of this study predate the infection). Cell type and time point are not known.

Only a few counts were recorded for this clonotype. This chain joins TRBV12-3 or TRBV12-4 and TRBJ2-3, with D perhaps TRBD1 or TRBD2 (5 bases each). V lost 6 bases and J lost 5, with 15 bases in between. This CDR3 region has 14 residues. CDR3 sequence: CASRPGAKGDTQYF. The CDR3 DNA reads as TGTGCCAGCAGACCCGGGGCTAAGGGAGATACGCAGTATTTT.

This chain uses TRBV12-3 or TRBV12-4 with TRBJ1-1; D unclear. The CDR3 has 12 amino acids. The V gene lost 2 bases and the J gene lost 7 bases, with 8 bases spanning the gap. The CDR3 here is CASSLRGFEAFF. The DNA for the CDR3 is TGTGCCAGCAGTTTACGGGGTTTTGAAGCTTTCTTT.

This rearrangement joins TRBV7-2 to TRBJ1-5; D not certain. The CDR3 is made up of 14 amino acids. The ends were cut back, 1 base at V and 5 bases at J, with 9 bases in the middle. Germline values: CDR1 SGHTA, CDR2 FQGNSA. The CDR3 DNA reads as TGTGCCAGCAGCTTAGAGGGTAACGATCAGCCCCAGCATTTT. Protein: CASSLEGNDQPQHF.

The V call is TRBV6-2 or TRBV6-3, the J call TRBJ2-7; 7 positions agree with TRBD2. Germline V gives CDR1 MNHEY, CDR2 SVGEGT. V gave up 2 bases and J gave up 3 bases; unmatched junction bases: 10. This CDR3 contains 16 residues. DNA for the CDR3: TGTGCCAGCAGTTACGGGGGGGGAGTCTGGGACTACGAGCAGTACTTC. Its protein is CASSYGGGVWDYEQYF.

This clonotype was counted only a few times. V usage is TRBV7-2 and J usage is TRBJ1-5; D is uncertain. Trimming cost V 4 bases and J 5 bases, with 6 bases left between them. Germline assignment: CDR1 SGHTA and CDR2 FQGNSA. The CDR3 has 12 residues. In nucleotides, the CDR3 is TGTGCCAGCAGCTGGGGAGATCAGCCCCAGCATTTT. Translating it yields CASSWGDQPQHF.

This clonotype appeared a few times. V gene TRBV5-1 combines with J gene TRBJ1-1; D call uncertain. Germline-derived CDR1 and CDR2 are SGHRS and YFSETQ. The CDR3 loop spans 13 amino acids. Trimming took 6 bases from V and 1 from J, leaving 10 bases between them. This chain's CDR3 is CASTSAENTEAFF. Written as DNA, the CDR3 is TGCGCCAGCACAAGTGCAGAGAACACTGAAGCTTTCTTT. The full variable domain, with the rest looked up from reference TRBV5-1 and TRBJ1-1, is KAGVTQTPRYLIKTRGQQVTLSCSPISGHRSVSWYQQTPGQGLQFLFEYFSETQRNKGNFPGRFSGRQFSNSRSEMNVSTLELGDSALYLCASTSAENTEAFFGQGTRLTVV.

This sequence joins TRBV28 and TRBJ2-4; 7 nucleotides line up with TRBD1. Unmatched junction bases numbered 2, after V lost 4 bases and J lost 5 bases. Germline CDR1 MDHEN, CDR2 SYDVKM. CDR3 length: 13 amino acids. As DNA, the CDR3 is TGTGCCAGCAGTTCCGGGACAGAAAACATTCAGTACTTC. Its translation is CASSSGTENIQYF.

This rearrangement joins TRBV6-5 to TRBJ1-2; TRBD1 might be the D (5 bases). Germline CDR1 and CDR2: MNHEY and SVGAGI. V was clipped by 9 bases and J by 7 bases, with 18 bases between them. This CDR3 is built from 13 residues. CDR3 nucleotide sequence: TGTGCCAGTCGGGGACCGTCTCTGGGTGGCTACACCTTC. It translates to CASRGPSLGGYTF.

DNA of the CDR3: TGTGCCAGCAGTTTTCGGGACAGACGAGAGACCCAGTACTTC. The encoded protein is CASSFRDRRETQYF. The chain employs TRBV28 and TRBJ2-5, with 7 bases lining up with TRBD1. This CDR3 has 14 amino acids. The junction had 5 bases not matched to a gene; V was cut back by 3 bases and J by 4 bases. Germline assignment: CDR1 MDHEN and CDR2 SYDVKM.

J is TRBJ2-5 and V is TRBV4-1; a weak D match, TRBD2 (7 bases). Looked up from germline, CDR1 is MGHRA and CDR2 is YSYEKL. This CDR3 has 14 amino acids. Between the trimmed V and J ends, which lost 5 bases and 6 bases, there was a span of 16 bases. CDR3 sequence reads: CASSNSGGAQTQYF. DNA of the CDR3: TGCGCCAGCAGCAATAGTGGGGGGGCCCAGACCCAGTACTTC.

The gene calls are TRBV11-2 and TRBJ1-1; D is undetermined. CDR1 SGHAT and CDR2 FQNNGV come from the germline V gene. Trimming stripped 3 bases from V and 5 bases from J, with 19 bases between. The CDR3 length is 16 residues. As DNA, the CDR3 is TGTGCCAGCAGCTTCCCTAGACATTCGGAGGTGACTGAAGCTTTCTTT. Protein sequence: CASSFPRHSEVTEAFF. Together with reference TRBV11-2 and TRBJ1-1, the CDR3 gives the full variable domain: EAGVAQSPRYKIIEKRQSVAFWCNPISGHATLYWYQQILGQGPKLLIQFQNNGVVDDSQLPKDRFSAERLKGVDSTLKIQPAKLEDSAVYLCASSFPRHSEVTEAFFGQGTRLTVV.

This clonotype was seen only a few times. V is TRBV15 and J is TRBJ2-5; tentatively, D is TRBD1 or TRBD2 (5 bases each). The CDR3 totals 13 residues. Germline loops: CDR1 LNHNV, CDR2 YYDKDF (reference sequence). Trimming pared 4 bases from V and 9 bases from J, leaving 15 bases between. The CDR3 nucleotides are TGTGCCACCAGCACCGGGGATGGCAGGGCCCAGTACTTC. It codes for CATSTGDGRAQYF. The whole variable domain, remainder taken from reference TRBV15 and TRBJ2-5, is DAMVIQNPRYQVTQFGKPVTLSCSQTLNHNVMYWYQQKSSQAPKLLFHYYDKDFNNEADTPDNFQSRRPNTSFCFLDIRSPGLGDTAMYLCATSTGDGRAQYFGPGTRLLVL.

This clonotype was detected only a few times. The J gene is TRBJ1-1, the V gene TRBV7-9, with 7 nucleotides matching TRBD1. CDR1 SEHNR and CDR2 FQNEAQ come from the germline V gene (reference sequence). V was clipped by 1 base and J by 5 bases; unmatched bases: 4. The CDR3 loop spans 14 amino acids. DNA of the CDR3: TGTGCCAGCAGCTTAGGGAGGGGGCTGACTGAAGCTTTCTTT. This sequence encodes CASSLGRGLTEAFF.